The 23 T cell receptor beta chains given below trace back to one sample, sequenced in a study of blood T cell repertoires in COVID-19. TCRdb keeps only in-frame clones here, not all; method: immunoSEQ multiplex PCR. The sample includes over 250,000 clones, approximately 92% of them seen just once. Sequencing was carried out using PBMCs or T cells enriched from blood (not recorded which). All receptors derive from a woman aged 25 to 45 who had recovered from COVID-19.

This rearrangement joins TRBV19 to TRBJ2-5; 8 positions agree with TRBD2. The CDR3 runs 18 residues. Germline CDR1 LNHDA, CDR2 SQIVND (reference sequence). J lost 5 bases, V lost 6 bases, and 20 bases had no gene match. The CDR3 nucleotides read TGTGCCAGTAGCCCCGGTGGTAGCGGGATGGGTGGAACGGAGACCCAGTACTTC. Translating it yields CASSPGGSGMGGTETQYF.

The J gene is TRBJ2-2, the V gene TRBV2; D might be TRBD2 (6 bases). From germline, CDR1 is SNHLY and CDR2 FYNNEI. The CDR3 contains 15 residues. Trimming pared 5 bases from V and 4 bases from J, leaving 14 bases between. The CDR3 region has the DNA TGTGCCAGCAGTTTGAGGGAGGCCCGCACCGGGGAGCTGTTTTTT. Translating gives CASSLREARTGELFF.

J is TRBJ2-1 and V is TRBV2; 7 positions match TRBD1. The ends lost 2 bases at V and 9 bases at J; junction bases unmatched: 7. Germline CDR1 is SNHLY and CDR2 is FYNNEI. CDR3 size: 14 residues. The CDR3 is CASSEHKGALEQFF. The CDR3 nucleotides are TGTGCCAGCAGTGAACACAAGGGGGCTCTTGAGCAGTTCTTC.

This chain connects TRBV29-1 to TRBJ1-1, with TRBD1 identical over 7 bases. V was pared by 5 bases and J by 3 bases, with 3 bases of the junction left unmatched. The CDR3 sequence is 12 residues long. Germline loops: CDR1 SQVTM, CDR2 ANQGSEA. CDR3 DNA: TGCAGCGTTCCGGGACAGTACACTGAAGCTTTCTTT. Residues: CSVPGQYTEAFF.

The chain combines TRBV5-1 with TRBJ2-7; 7 nucleotides match TRBD2. The V segment lost 6 bases and the J segment 5 bases; nucleotides outside the gene matches: 5. CDR3 length: 12 amino acids. The germline V gene has CDR1 SGHRS and CDR2 YFSETQ. The CDR3 nucleotides read TGCGCCAGCATCGGCGGGAGTAACGAGCAGTACTTC. Amino acid sequence: CASIGGSNEQYF.

This chain links TRBV6-7 with TRBJ1-5; D is ambiguous. TRBV6-7 is an open reading frame whose function is uncertain. With 2 bases removed from V and 2 bases from J, the gap between germline ends came to 22 bases. CDR3 size: 19 residues. This CDR3 reads CASSYPGSGSVKRNQPQHF. CDR3 sequence (DNA): TGTGCCAGCAGTTACCCCGGGTCGGGGAGCGTAAAACGCAATCAGCCCCAGCATTTT.

The V call is TRBV10-2, the J call TRBJ2-7; 11 nucleotides line up with TRBD1. Germline values: CDR1 WSHSY, CDR2 SAAADI. CDR3 length equals 13 residues. V lost 5 bases, J lost 4 bases, and 1 base stayed unmatched. The CDR3 DNA follows: TGCGCCAGCAGTCGGGACAGGGGGTACGAGCAGTACTTC. Residues: CASSRDRGYEQYF.

For the CDR3, the DNA is TGTGCCAGCAGCTTCCCTAGCGGGAGGGCCCCCGTCACTGAGCAGTTCTTC. Residues: CASSFPSGRAPVTEQFF. V gene TRBV7-2 combines with J gene TRBJ2-1; TRBD2 matches at 12 bases. The CDR3 extends over 17 amino acids. V was pared by 3 bases and J by 9 bases, with 12 bases of the junction left unmatched. Germline V gene sequence: CDR1 SGHTA, CDR2 FQGNSA.

V usage is TRBV7-2 and J usage is TRBJ1-4; 8 nucleotides match TRBD1. V lost 5 bases and J lost 3; bases outside the gene matches: 11. The germline CDR1 and CDR2 sequences are SGHTA and FQGNSA. The CDR3 sequence is 17 residues long. CDR3 residues: CASSPNGRTGSNEKLFF. As DNA, the CDR3 is TGTGCCAGCAGCCCCAACGGCAGGACAGGGTCTAATGAAAAACTGTTTTTT.

The chain combines TRBV28 with TRBJ1-5; 7 bases fit TRBD1. CDR3 length equals 13 residues. Germline values: CDR1 MDHEN, CDR2 SYDVKM. The V segment lost 3 bases and the J segment 5 bases; nucleotides outside the gene matches: 1. The CDR3 spells CASSFQGDQPQHF. In DNA, the CDR3 is TGTGCCAGCAGTTTTCAGGGGGATCAGCCCCAGCATTTT. Full variable domain (rest looked up from reference TRBV28 and TRBJ1-5): DVKVTQSSRYLVKRTGEKVFLECVQDMDHENMFWYRQDPGLGLRLIYFSYDVKMKEKGDIPEGYSVSREKKERFSLILESASTNQTSMYLCASSFQGDQPQHFGDGTRLSIL.

This sequence joins TRBV19 and TRBJ1-5; D is unclear. V was trimmed by 3 bases and J by 7 bases, leaving 10 bases between them. The V gene's germline CDR1 is LNHDA and CDR2 SQIVND (reference sequence). The length of the CDR3 is 13 residues. CDR3 DNA sequence: TGTGCCAGTAGTATTCAGGCTCGACAGCCCCAGCATTTT. Its translation: CASSIQARQPQHF.

The V and J genes are TRBV9 and TRBJ2-2; weak D call: TRBD2 (6 bases). CDR1 and CDR2 (germline): SGDLS, YYNGEE. The CDR3 spans 18 residues. Trimming stripped 0 bases from V and 4 bases from J, with 19 bases between. DNA of the CDR3: TGTGCCAGCAGCGTAGATGGGGTTGGGGGAGGAGGCACCGGGGAGCTGTTTTTT. Translating gives CASSVDGVGGGGTGELFF.

Notes on this clone: The same CDR3 can be traced to other DNA sequences in this sample. The chain has TRBV28 and TRBJ2-7, with D unresolved. The CDR3 consists of 11 residues. Germline CDR1 reads MDHEN; CDR2 reads SYDVKM. Deletions cut 4 bases from V and 1 base from J, with 2 bases between. CDR3 coding DNA: TGTGCCAGCAGTTCATCCTACGAGCAGTACTTC. Its translation: CASSSSYEQYF.

V and J are TRBV6-5 and TRBJ1-2; D possibly corresponds to TRBD1 (6 bases). The CDR3 consists of 13 residues. Trimming cost V 6 bases and J 7 bases, with 15 bases left between them. Looked up from germline, CDR1 is MNHEY and CDR2 is SVGAGI. The CDR3: CASSSGTPRGYTF. CDR3 coding DNA: TGTGCCAGCAGCAGCGGGACACCTCGTGGCTACACCTTC.

This chain links TRBV27 with TRBJ2-1, with D perhaps matching TRBD2 (5 bases). Trimming took 3 bases from V and 5 from J, leaving 17 bases between them. The CDR3 sequence is 16 residues long. CDR1 and CDR2 from the germline V gene are MNHEY and SMNVEV (reference sequence). CDR3 region: CASSFRASRIDNEQFF. CDR3 DNA sequence: TGTGCCAGCAGTTTTAGGGCTAGCAGAATAGACAATGAGCAGTTCTTC.

The chain couples TRBV6-6 to TRBJ2-5, with 7 bases matching TRBD2. CDR1 MNHNY and CDR2 SVGAGI come from the germline V gene (reference sequence). The V segment lost 9 bases and the J segment 5 bases; nucleotides outside the gene matches: 9. CDR3 length equals 13 residues. For the CDR3, the DNA is TGTGCCAGTCACAGGACGGGGGGTGAGACCCAGTACTTC. Translation gives CASHRTGGETQYF.

The chain couples TRBV2 to TRBJ2-1; possible D gene TRBD2, 6 bases. The V end lost 6 bases, the J end lost 4 bases, and 7 bases lay between the germline ends. The germline V gene has CDR1 SNHLY and CDR2 FYNNEI. The CDR3 contains 12 residues. The CDR3 reads CASSGTYNEQFF. The CDR3, as DNA: TGTGCCAGCAGCGGGACTTACAATGAGCAGTTCTTC.

This clone was detected only a few times. The J gene is TRBJ1-2, the V gene TRBV28; TRBD1 is a possible D gene (5 bases). The ends were cut back, 7 bases at V and 8 bases at J, with 17 bases in the middle. CDR1 is MDHEN and CDR2 is SYDVKM in the germline V gene. This CDR3 is built from 13 residues. The CDR3 protein is CASTPPGTGGYTF. For the CDR3, the DNA is TGTGCCAGCACCCCTCCCGGGACTGGAGGCTACACCTTC.

The chain is built from TRBV9 and TRBJ2-1, with 14 bases lining up with TRBD2. Germline assignment: CDR1 SGDLS and CDR2 YYNGEE. This CDR3 is built from 18 residues. With V trimmed by 0 bases and J by 7 bases, 9 bases remained unmatched. The chain's CDR3 is CASSVGLAGGRAGNEQFF. The CDR3 coding sequence is TGTGCCAGCAGCGTAGGACTAGCGGGAGGGCGAGCCGGGAATGAGCAGTTCTTC.

This clone was recorded only once. J is TRBJ1-6 and V is TRBV27, with D unresolved. Germline loops: CDR1 MNHEY, CDR2 SMNVEV (reference sequence). The V gene lost 3 bases and the J gene lost 8 bases, with 20 bases spanning the gap. The CDR3 consists of 17 residues. The CDR3 is CASSLKTTILTYSPLHF. CDR3 bases: TGTGCCAGCAGTTTGAAAACTACAATTTTGACCTATTCACCCCTCCACTTT.

The chain links TRBV5-5 to TRBJ1-3; D might be TRBD1 (6 bases). The CDR3 has 16 residues. Trimming pared 4 bases from V and 3 bases from J, leaving 17 bases between. The germline V gene has CDR1 SGHKS and CDR2 YYEKEE (reference sequence). Here the CDR3 DNA reads TGTGCCAGCAGCGGGGGCCGAGCCCTCTTTGGAAACACCATATATTTT. Translation: CASSGGRALFGNTIYF. Full variable domain (missing parts from reference TRBV5-5 and TRBJ1-3): DAGVTQSPTHLIKTRGQQVTLRCSPISGHKSVSWYQQVLGQGPQFIFQYYEKEERGRGNFPDRFSARQFPNYSSELNVNALLLGDSALYLCASSGGRALFGNTIYFGEGSWLTVV.

The CDR3 protein is CASSADRNTEAFF. The CDR3 region has the DNA TGTGCCAGCAGCGCGGACAGAAACACTGAAGCTTTCTTT. The chain recombines TRBV11-2 with TRBJ1-1; possible D gene TRBD1, 6 bases. With 5 bases removed from V and 2 bases from J, the gap between germline ends came to 9 bases. Germline V gene data show CDR1 as SGHAT and CDR2 as FQNNGV. The CDR3 covers 13 residues.

The V call is TRBV27, the J call TRBJ1-1, with 11 bases identical to TRBD1. Germline trimming cut 6 bases from V and 0 bases from J; bases unmatched to any gene: 6. The CDR3 totals 16 residues. In germline, CDR1 is MNHEY, CDR2 SMNVEV (reference sequence). CDR3 coding DNA: TGTGCCAGCAGCTTGGACAGGGGGCATATGAACACTGAAGCTTTCTTT. The encoded protein is CASSLDRGHMNTEAFF.